This T cell receptor beta chain was identified in a study of T cell clonality in common variable immunodeficiency. Germline trimming cut 5 bases from V and 0 bases from J; bases unmatched to any gene: 5. The CDR3 is 16 amino acids. Most patients and controls had Caucasian heritage. Equal genomic DNA amounts from CVID and control samples were sequenced. Assay used: immunoSEQ multiplex PCR; TCRdb lists only in-frame clones, some missing. Altogether tens of thousands of clones were found in the sample, and no singletons occur. This clone was recorded many times. Antigen: not known. The read falls 3 residues short of the CDR3 end, and the missing part is taken from the germline J gene. Findings and caveats of the study: CVID subjects showed higher TCRbeta clonality than healthy controls.

The sequencing input was peripheral blood mononuclear cells. V and J are TRBV12-3 or TRBV12-4 and TRBJ2-3; 10 positions match TRBD2. This clonotype was obtained from a person aged 18-69 years in good health. The part of the CDR3 DNA that was read is TGTGCCAGCAGTCCTACTAGCGGGATAAGCACAGATACG. Translated: CASSPTSGISTDT. The full CDR3 is CASSPTSGISTDTQYF.